This T cell receptor (beta chain) was profiled in a study of cytomegalovirus exposure and HLA in healthy donors (dated by TCRdb to 2015 to 2018). Describing the broader study: An earlier analysis of some 600 of the donors reported 276 Gb of sequence data and around 100 million unique TCR beta sequences obtained from about 179 million T cells. The genetic ancestry cluster associated with self-reported Caucasian donors included 70% to 85% of the 300 to 400 genotyped donors. Besides the first cohort of approximately 670 subjects, a separate validation cohort made up of roughly 120 different subjects was used. Rather than using new phenotypic data, the later analysis identified candidate immune exposures from TCR beta sequences and from how often those sequences occurred across donors. The number of donors typed differed by locus, with roughly 620-640 for A, B, C, DRB1 and DQB1, around 520 for DQA1, 600 to 610 for DPA1, and about 450 for DPB1. Among about 370 genotyped donors of the cohort, an average of roughly 230,000 unique TCR beta nucleotide sequences was sequenced per donor, of which about 18% were non-productive. All discovery cohort repertoires had been generated using a single sequencing platform. The study was designed to test whether signatures of past pathogen exposure could be identified by cataloging public T cell receptors. Class I and class II HLA loci were covered by the typing at four-digit resolution. The study combined high-throughput TCR immunosequencing, statistical association of individual TCRs with disease status, and machine learning to predict cytomegalovirus infection status. A later genetic analysis used genome-wide SNP genotypes for about three fifths of the 666 donors, treating that subset as a discovery cohort. Roughly five DR-DQ haplotypes were handled as single units for association and clustering, since linkage in the cohort was strong. A later analysis re-analyzed previously published TCR beta repertoires from 500 to 700 donors and added high-resolution HLA genotyping to study TCR occurrence patterns. The study profiled the T cell repertoires of 500 to 800 subjects by immunosequencing and related them to cytomegalovirus serostatus. An early release covering 500 to 750 HLA-typed donors comprised approximately 290 gigabases of sequencing data and 85 million to 100 million unique TCR sequences. An earlier analysis of 587 of the donors used high-throughput TCR beta sequencing to judge whether each TCR beta V gene segment behaved as functional or pseudogenic. Donor age, sex, ethnicity and CMV serostatus were compiled together with the repertoire data.

The cohort comprised more than 550 healthy bone marrow donors. Cohort members were all nominally healthy when sampled, although unrecorded immune exposures were likely present. The donor was CMV seronegative and belonged to the group of 352 seronegative cohort members. A peripheral blood sample was collected from each donor, and TCR beta sequencing was performed on peripheral blood mononuclear cells. The Qiagen DNeasy Blood Extraction Kit was used to extract genomic DNA from the blood cell samples. The method behind the library was the immunoSEQ multiplex PCR assay. A mixture of 60 forward primers for TCR Vbeta segments and 13 reverse primers for TCR Jbeta segments was used in the multiplex PCR. A multiplex PCR assay on genomic DNA amplified the CDR3 region of rearranged TCR beta genes. Amplified TCR beta libraries were sequenced as 87-base-pair reads on the Illumina HiSeq System. From the authors' description of their analysis: In a later analysis, tens of millions of unique TCR beta chains were counted across the 666 repertoires, and roughly 9.9 million of these chains were shared by at least two donors. To remove PCR and sequencing errors, raw reads were error-corrected and collapsed into unique sequences using a nearest-neighbor algorithm that merged closely related sequences. Alignment of CDR3 sequences to IMGT reference sequences was used to assign V, D and J gene segments. Each retained sequence needed at least a six-nucleotide match to both a V gene segment and a J gene segment. A rearrangement counted as productive if the CDR3 had no stop codons and remained in frame with V and J, and every other rearrangement counted as non-productive. Following IMGT convention, CDR3 was defined as the stretch from the second conserved V-encoded cysteine up to the conserved J-encoded phenylalanine. Sequences without an unambiguous match to a single V gene segment were excluded from the earlier analysis of over 500 of the donors. An earlier analysis of approximately 590 of the donors called V segments functional above 56.7% productive rearrangements and segregating when the between-donor standard deviation exceeded 5%. A statistical classification framework was built to diagnose cytomegalovirus status from the catalog of TCR beta chain sequences. In a later analysis, TCR nucleotide sequences were compared against IMGT/GENE-DB human TR gene sequences so that V and J genes could be assigned. A later analysis assigned CDR3 sequences and most-parsimonious VDJ recombination scenarios with the TCRdist pipeline. A later analysis defined each TCR beta chain by its CDR3 amino acid sequence plus V-gene family, and excluded reads lacking a unique V-gene family. To address suspected cross-contamination and a sequencing artifact, a later analysis removed 550 to 750 highly shared, low-generation-probability nucleotide sequences. For each public chain, a later analysis derived a clonal expansion index from normalized ranks of inferred template counts within each repertoire. In a later analysis, generation probabilities were computed using a VDJ recombination model fitted to out-of-frame rearrangements, and the results were checked against IGoR. A later analysis scored TCR-TCR, TCR-HLA and TCR-CMV co-occurrence with hypergeometric tests, applying a repertoire-size bias correction to TCR pairs. In a later analysis, false discovery rates were estimated by permuting HLA or CMV assignments 20 times. In a later analysis, co-occurring TCRs were grouped with DBSCAN, and TCRdist sequence similarity was added when clustering was performed within HLA-allele-positive subsets. Repertoires with fewer than 30,000 or more than 120,000 public chains were left out of co-occurrence clustering, as were roughly five repertoires with anomalous nucleotide sharing. This immuneACCESS table, as held by TCRdb, lists in-frame sequences with V and J called but not all clones. Of the missing ones, under half trace to an unresolved V gene in checked studies; the others have no known cause. V and J calls and clone size follow that table, whereas D and trimming were derived from the DNA. This sample comprises about 100,000 clones, less than 90% of them detected only once. The top ten hold just over 2.5% of the sample.

Broader findings and caveats from the paper: The 87-base-pair reads could not distinguish some IMGT-functional V segments, including TRBV6-2 and TRBV6-3, so those segments were excluded. In vitro tests confirmed that three of the cytomegalovirus-associated TCR beta chains recognize cytomegalovirus antigens. Specific HLA alleles were associated with 16,951 TCR beta sequences at a false discovery rate of 0.05 in a later analysis. Roughly uniform sequencing depth across donors was assumed in presence/absence analyses, although this assumption may not hold. It was suggested by the authors that the approach could potentially be generalized to other disease states and immunological phenotypes. According to a later analysis, parvovirus B19, influenza, CMV and Epstein-Barr virus appeared linked to several top co-occurrence clusters. In a later analysis, most CMV-associated TCR beta chains were found to appear HLA-restricted, with HLA associations seemingly driven largely by CMV exposure. In both the original and validation cohorts, the classifier was reported to diagnose cytomegalovirus status with high specificity and sensitivity. CMV serostatus was the only immune exposure information available for the cohort. When HLA alleles, especially DR and DQ, strongly co-occurred, TCR associations were difficult to assign to individual alleles. The study listed 164 TCR beta chains as associated with cytomegalovirus. A later analysis found that HLA-associated TCR beta chains were more clonally expanded and had lower generation probabilities than equally common non-associated chains. A cluster of highly shared sequence variants was judged likely to represent a technical artifact of the sequencing pipeline. Correlated functional status among segregating V segments might reflect linkage disequilibrium, but an unknown experimental factor could not be ruled out. V-gene and J-gene trimming of TCR beta chains was associated with a missense DCLRE1C variant in a later genetic analysis, and the association was replicated in an independent cohort. Broadly in line with IMGT annotations, most TCR beta V segments showed up in productive rearrangements about 87% or about 30% of the time in an earlier analysis of 450 to 750 of the donors. Only TCR beta chains were sequenced in this cohort, and the absence of alpha or paired-chain data limited detectable features. While some public TCRs were present in many individuals, most TCR sequences turned up only very rarely across donors. Seventeen rarely observed V segments, including chromosome 9 orphons, were excluded from the earlier analysis of 550 to 700 of the donors because counts were too low. In a later analysis, the rate of TCR association differed among HLA loci, with DRB1 alleles having the most associated TCRs and HLA-C alleles having the fewest. Compared with the roughly 670-donor mean, donors in an Asian-associated ancestry cluster had fewer N-insertions in productive TCRs, according to a later genetic analysis. A further reported finding was that TCR beta sequences accurately predicted the HLA-A and HLA-B alleles for most subjects in the first cohort. Because HLA typing was missing for some donors at each locus, association tests included only the typed subset.

About this clone: Its antigen is unknown. The input lacks base qualities; no much larger clone sits a single base away.

The germline V gene yields MDHEN for CDR1 and SYDVKM for CDR2. The germline V end is reduced by 5 bases and the J end by 0 bases; junction bases left unmatched: 6. The CDR3 spans 16 residues, from the cysteine through the phenylalanine. Of the read, only the CDR3 DNA is kept; its 48 bases are in frame from base 1. The clonotype was recovered from a man aged 35 to 55 in good health and CMV-seronegative. The chain is assembled from TRBV28 and TRBJ2-7; TRBD2 matches 11 bases in the middle. Material for sequencing was PBMCs. The CDR3 reads as follows: CASSVTLAGVSYEQYF. The DNA sequence follows: TGTGCCAGCAGTGTAACACTAGCGGGGGTCTCCTACGAGCAGTACTTC.